A single sample is the source of the 13 T cell receptor beta chains below, sequenced in a study of T cell changes during pregnancy in multiple sclerosis. This table comes from immunoSEQ multiplex PCR, and its TCRdb copy is limited to in-frame clones, with some not included. This table holds roughly 41,000 clones, 90% to 95% found once. The material sequenced was CD8+ T cells from peripheral blood mononuclear cells, taken in the third trimester of pregnancy. These receptors came from a female donor with multiple sclerosis, enrolled in a pregnancy study.

The chain is built from TRBV6-1 and TRBJ1-2, with 8 positions matching TRBD1. Germline loops: CDR1 MNHNS, CDR2 SASEGT. J was trimmed by 6 bases and V by 8 bases; bases with no gene match: 8. This CDR3 is 13 amino acids long. The CDR3: CASQQGAKDGYTF. CDR3 coding DNA: TGTGCCAGCCAGCAGGGGGCTAAGGATGGCTACACCTTC.

V and J are TRBV28 and TRBJ2-7; TRBD1 might be the D (6 bases). V lost 6 bases, J lost 3 bases, and 9 bases lay in between. The CDR3 totals 12 residues. The V gene's germline CDR1 is MDHEN and CDR2 SYDVKM. The CDR3 DNA reads as TGTGCCAGCAGAAAGGGGGACTACGAGCAGTACTTC. It codes for CASRKGDYEQYF.

The rearrangement joins TRBV19 to TRBJ2-6; TRBD1 aligns across 7 bases. V dropped 9 bases and J dropped 0; count of bases not matched to a gene: 2. Germline CDR1 reads LNHDA; CDR2 reads SQIVND (reference sequence). The CDR3 runs to 14 residues. Here the CDR3 reads CASGTDSGANVLTF. The CDR3 DNA sequence: TGTGCCAGCGGGACAGACTCTGGGGCCAACGTCCTGACTTTC. Full variable domain (rest looked up from reference TRBV19 and TRBJ2-6): DGGITQSPKYLFRKEGQNVTLSCEQNLNHDAMYWYRQDPGQGLRLIYYSQIVNDFQKGDIAEGYSVSREKKESFPLTVTSAQKNPTAFYLCASGTDSGANVLTFGAGSRLTVL.

The genes are TRBV28 and TRBJ1-6; 8 bases line up with TRBD1. This CDR3 spans 15 amino acids. Germline trimming cut 5 bases from V and 8 bases from J; bases unmatched to any gene: 8. The germline V gene encodes CDR1 MDHEN and CDR2 SYDVKM. The CDR3 sequence: CASSPQDRVHSPLHF. In DNA form, the CDR3 reads TGTGCCAGCAGTCCCCAGGACAGGGTTCATTCACCCCTCCACTTT.

This clone was counted once. The chain carries TRBV16 and TRBJ2-7; 16 bases line up with TRBD2. The CDR3 has 20 amino acids. V lost 2 bases, J lost 1 base, and 11 bases stayed unmatched. CDR1 KGHSY and CDR2 FQNENV come from the germline V gene. This chain's CDR3 is CASSQAIMGLAGGRSYEQYF. DNA of the CDR3: TGTGCCAGCAGCCAAGCCATAATGGGACTAGCGGGAGGGAGGTCCTACGAGCAGTACTTC.

The rearrangement links TRBV11-3 to TRBJ1-5; perhaps TRBD1 as D (6 bases). This CDR3 contains 14 residues. Deletions cut 2 bases from V and 3 bases from J, with 8 bases between. Germline CDR1 and CDR2: SGHNT and YENEEA. CDR3 sequence: CASSLSGDNQPQHF. The CDR3 coding sequence is TGTGCCAGCAGCTTATCAGGGGACAATCAGCCCCAGCATTTT.

The genes are TRBV6-1 and TRBJ2-1; 8 bases map to TRBD1. The CDR3 runs 15 residues. Per germline, CDR1 MNHNS and CDR2 SASEGT. The junction had 4 bases not matched to a gene; V was cut back by 0 bases and J by 6 bases. DNA for the CDR3: TGTGCCAGCAGTGAAGCGGACAGGGCATTCAATGAGCAGTTCTTC. Protein product: CASSEADRAFNEQFF.

The rearrangement uses TRBV30 and TRBJ1-1, with D possibly being TRBD1 (5 bases). Trimming took off 5 bases at V and 3 bases at J, with 10 bases between the two ends. The germline gives CDR1 GTSNPN, CDR2 SVGIG (reference sequence). The CDR3 extends over 12 amino acids. The CDR3 reads CAWGGDDTEAFF. The CDR3 nucleotides are TGTGCCTGGGGAGGGGATGACACTGAAGCTTTCTTT.

The chain couples TRBV27 to TRBJ1-1; D unresolved. The CDR3 spans 14 residues. The germline V and J ends were trimmed by 2 bases and 1 base, with 8 bases remaining between them. Germline lookup yields CDR1 MNHEY and CDR2 SMNVEV (reference sequence). For the CDR3, the DNA is TGTGCCAGCAGTTTAGGTGGAGAGAACACTGAAGCTTTCTTT. Amino acid sequence: CASSLGGENTEAFF.

This clone has only one observation. The chain joins TRBV15 to TRBJ2-1; 8 bases are shared with TRBD2. The J segment lost 7 bases and the V segment lost 1 base, leaving 6 bases of the junction unmatched. This CDR3 comprises 15 residues. CDR1 is LNHNV, CDR2 YYDKDF, per germline (reference sequence). In nucleotides, the CDR3 is TGTGCCACCAGCAGAGGTTGGCGGGAGGTAAATGAGCAGTTCTTC. Translating gives CATSRGWREVNEQFF.

This rearrangement joins TRBV6-4 to TRBJ2-2, with D perhaps matching TRBD1 (5 bases). The V end was cut by 4 bases, the J end by 4 bases, with 7 bases between. Per germline, CDR1 MRHNA and CDR2 SNTAGT. The CDR3 runs 13 residues. The CDR3 coding sequence is TGTGCCAGCAGTGCTGGGGCCACCGGGGAGCTGTTTTTT. Translation: CASSAGATGELFF.

This clone showed up just once. J is TRBJ1-1 and V is TRBV10-3; TRBD1 might be the D (6 bases). The ends were cut back, 7 bases at V and 2 bases at J, with 11 bases in the middle. Germline V gene data show CDR1 as ENHRY and CDR2 as SYGVKD. The CDR3 totals 13 residues. The CDR3 sequence is CAITRDTNTEAFF. The CDR3 nucleotides are TGTGCCATCACCCGGGACACAAACACTGAAGCTTTCTTT.

Details on this clone: With a much larger clone just one base away, this may be a read error. The J gene is TRBJ2-7, the V gene TRBV5-4; possibly TRBD1 for D (7 bases). Per germline, CDR1 SGHNT and CDR2 YYREEE (reference sequence). The CDR3 has 12 amino acids. In DNA form, the CDR3 reads TGTGCCAGCAGTGACCAGGGGGGCGAGCAGCACTTC. It yields the protein CASSDQGGEQHF.